These 14 T cell receptor beta chains came from one sample sequenced in a study of technical replicates of blood from a few donors. Profiling relied on immunoSEQ multiplex PCR, and the TCRdb table lists in-frame clones only, not all of them. The repertoire includes over 55,000 clones, around 87% of them detected once, and over 4.5% sits in the top ten. Sequenced material: PBMCs. Source of these receptors: a human donor in good health. Some clones in this sample may be carry-over from other donors' samples.

J is TRBJ2-7 and V is TRBV21-1; the D call of TRBD1 is as the table states it, not checked on the DNA. TRBV21-1 is shown as a pseudogene. The CDR3 has 13 amino acids. CDR3 in DNA: TGTGCCCCCCTACAGGGGCCCACCTACGAGCAGTACTTC. Encoded protein: CAPLQGPTYEQYF.

V gene TRBV11-3 combines with J gene TRBJ2-7, with D perhaps TRBD1 (5 bases). Trimming removed 4 bases from V and 5 bases from J, with 12 bases in between. The germline CDR1 and CDR2 sequences are SGHNT and YENEEA. CDR3 length: 13 residues. The CDR3 loop is CASSSDSSHEQYF. The DNA of the CDR3 is TGTGCCAGCAGCTCCGACAGTTCCCACGAGCAGTACTTC.

The chain links TRBV4-3 to TRBJ1-2, with D possibly being TRBD1 (5 bases). Trimming took 2 bases from V and 3 from J, leaving 13 bases between them. Per germline, CDR1 LGHNA and CDR2 YSLEER. This CDR3 has 15 amino acids. DNA of the CDR3: TGCGCCAGCAGCCAACCTGGGGCAGCCTACTATGGCTACACCTTC. This encodes CASSQPGAAYYGYTF.

The rearrangement uses TRBV7-9 and TRBJ2-5, with 9 bases matching TRBD1. This CDR3 contains 13 residues. Germline V CDR1 and CDR2: SEHNR, FQNEAQ (reference sequence). The J segment lost 5 bases and the V segment lost 5 bases, leaving 3 bases of the junction unmatched. The CDR3 coding sequence is TGTGCCAGCAGCGGGACAGGGTCGGAGACCCAGTACTTC. Translating it yields CASSGTGSETQYF.

This clone was seen a handful of times. The J gene is TRBJ1-1, the V gene TRBV6-5; D possibly corresponds to TRBD1 (5 bases). Trimming took 6 bases from V and 14 from J, leaving 13 bases between them. Looked up from germline, CDR1 is MNHEY and CDR2 is SVGAGI. CDR3 length: 10 residues. CDR3 DNA sequence: TGTGCCAGCAGGGCGGGGACCGGGTTCTTT. Translating gives CASRAGTGFF.

The V call is TRBV2, the J call TRBJ2-5, with no clear D. Looked up from germline, CDR1 is SNHLY and CDR2 is FYNNEI. The germline V and J ends were trimmed by 4 bases and 3 bases, with 6 bases remaining between them. The CDR3 is made up of 12 amino acids. The CDR3 sequence is CASSGVEETQYF. CDR3 bases: TGTGCCAGCAGTGGTGTCGAAGAGACCCAGTACTTC.

The V call is TRBV19, the J call TRBJ1-6; 7 nucleotides match TRBD1. Trimming took 8 bases from V and 6 from J; bases not matched to a gene: 4. In germline, CDR1 is LNHDA, CDR2 SQIVND (reference sequence). The CDR3 runs 13 residues. In DNA form, the CDR3 reads TGTGCCAGTTCCGGGACAGCTAATTCACCCCTCCACTTT. Residues: CASSGTANSPLHF. Filled out from reference TRBV19 and TRBJ1-6, the complete variable domain reads DGGITQSPKYLFRKEGQNVTLSCEQNLNHDAMYWYRQDPGQGLRLIYYSQIVNDFQKGDIAEGYSVSREKKESFPLTVTSAQKNPTAFYLCASSGTANSPLHFGNGTRLTVT.

V is TRBV7-2 and J is TRBJ1-5, with 8 bases lining up with TRBD1. The V gene's germline CDR1 is SGHTA and CDR2 FQGNSA. This CDR3 comprises 15 residues. The V segment lost 6 bases and the J segment 4 bases; nucleotides outside the gene matches: 8. Written as DNA, the CDR3 is TGTGCCAGCAGGTTGGGACAGGAGGAGAATCAGCCCCAGCATTTT. Its protein product is CASRLGQEENQPQHF.

The genes are TRBV7-9 and TRBJ1-1; D ambiguous. In germline, CDR1 is SEHNR, CDR2 FQNEAQ (reference sequence). This CDR3 has 17 amino acids. Trimming took off 1 base at V and 4 bases at J, with 19 bases between the two ends. The CDR3 reads CASSLGAGSGFGTEAFF. The CDR3 coding sequence is TGTGCCAGCAGCTTAGGAGCTGGGAGTGGTTTTGGCACTGAAGCTTTCTTT.

The V and J genes are TRBV4-2 and TRBJ2-7, with TRBD1 identical over 10 bases. Losses at the gene ends were 3 bases for V and 3 bases for J; bases not matched to a gene: 5. CDR1 is LGHNA, CDR2 YNFKEQ, per germline. This CDR3 comprises 15 residues. The DNA of the CDR3 is TGTGCCAGCAGCCAGGGACAGGGGTTATTCTACGAGCAGTACTTC. Its translation is CASSQGQGLFYEQYF.

V usage is TRBV5-4 and J usage is TRBJ1-1, with D hard to call. Germline values: CDR1 SGHNT, CDR2 YYREEE (reference sequence). The ends were cut back, 2 bases at V and 0 bases at J, with 14 bases in the middle. The CDR3 spans 16 residues. As DNA, the CDR3 is TGTGCCAGCAGCTTCTTGGCAGGTTTAGTGAACACTGAAGCTTTCTTT. Encoded protein: CASSFLAGLVNTEAFF.

This chain connects TRBV18 to TRBJ2-5; 8 bases align to TRBD1. Germline lookup yields CDR1 KGHSH and CDR2 LQKENI. V lost 5 bases, J lost 1 base, and 9 bases stayed unmatched. There are 16 residues in the CDR3. CDR3 in amino acids: CASSANRDRFQETQYF. In nucleotides, the CDR3 is TGTGCCAGCTCAGCTAACCGGGACAGGTTCCAAGAGACCCAGTACTTC.

The chain employs TRBV30 and TRBJ2-7; maybe TRBD1 (7 bases). CDR1 GTSNPN and CDR2 SVGIG come from the germline V gene (reference sequence). V was clipped by 3 bases and J by 6 bases, with 15 bases between them. The CDR3 consists of 13 residues. CDR3 bases: TGTGCCTGGAGAGGAGGGGGCGCAGGCGAGCAGTACTTC. The encoded protein is CAWRGGGAGEQYF.

V is TRBV29-1 and J is TRBJ2-1, with 8 bases fitting TRBD2. Germline V gives CDR1 SQVTM, CDR2 ANQGSEA. This CDR3 has 14 amino acids. Unmatched junction bases numbered 6, after V lost 4 bases and J lost 4 bases. The DNA of the CDR3 is TGCAGCGTTGGCGCGGGGGGCATTTACAATGAGCAGTTCTTC. Protein: CSVGAGGIYNEQFF.